This paragraph covers one T cell receptor beta chain sequence. The antigen is not known. This sample is part of a study of OX40 agonist ivuxolimab in advanced cancers. For the study at large: A male proportion of 82.7% was recorded, with mean age about 60 years and range roughly 20 to 90. Study-level findings and limits: Several nonresponders also turned out to have low normalized T-cell clonal expansion.

TCRdb's table, derived via immunoSEQ multiplex PCR, lists solely in-frame clones and lacks some. The sample shows over 25,000 clones, 81% of them seen only once. Trimming left V 0 bases short and J 6 bases short, with 10 bases between. Germline CDR1 is SGHDT and CDR2 is YYEEEE. The CDR3 has 13 amino acids. Prior autoimmune disease or systemic immunosuppression barred patients. The source is an adult with an advanced solid tumor such as melanoma, head and neck, liver or kidney cancer. This chain connects TRBV5-6 to TRBJ2-7; D gene unclear. Sequenced here: CD4+ or CD8+ T cells sorted from blood, sampled in a trial of the OX40 agonist ivuxolimab. The CDR3 DNA is TGTGCCAGCAGCTTGGGCACCTTTCCCGAGCAGTACTTC. Translated, it gives CASSLGTFPEQYF.